The source of this T cell receptor (beta chain) is a study of blood T cell repertoires in COVID-19. Study background: T cells, B-cell-depleted T cells, or PBMCs provided the cDNA or gDNA that served as material.

Adults between roughly 18 and 90 years of age took part from fewer than 30 US areas. Participants reported their clinical history, and cohort assignment relied on those reports. Two negative PCRs, clearance, or symptom resolution characterized the recovered Cohort 3 donors. Using immunoSEQ multiplex PCR, the repertoire was profiled, and TCRdb retains in-frame clones only, with some absent. The sample shows about 200,000 clones, 85% to 90% of them seen only once. Germline V gene lookup returns CDR1 MNHEY and CDR2 SVGAGI. CDR3 size: 15 residues. The junction had 4 bases not matched to a gene; V was cut back by 6 bases and J by 2 bases.

This chain uses TRBV6-5 with TRBJ1-5; TRBD1 agrees at 10 bases. Sequencing was performed on PBMCs or T cells enriched from blood (not recorded which). The TCR was taken from a man aged 25 to 45 who had recovered from COVID-19. The CDR3 sequence: CASSRGTGGNQPQHF. DNA for the CDR3: TGTGCCAGCAGCCGGGGGACAGGGGGCAATCAGCCCCAGCATTTT.